This T cell receptor (beta chain) was observed in a study of PD-1 blockade in classical Hodgkin lymphoma. Study-level findings and limits: It was CD4+ TCR diversity, not CD8+, that rose significantly by C4D1. Lower baseline TCR diversity was reported for newly diagnosed patients than for healthy donors.

Note on this clone: Its matching antigen is unknown.

Every patient had relapsed following autologous stem cell transplantation, and cohorts differed in brentuximab vedotin exposure. TCRdb keeps only in-frame clones here, not all; method: immunoSEQ multiplex PCR. Seen here are approximately 25,000 clones, roughly 80% observed once, and the top ten hold roughly 8%. The CDR3 has 14 residues. Trimming took 5 bases from V and 4 from J; bases not matched to a gene: 9. The germline V gene encodes CDR1 SQVTM and CDR2 ANQGSEA. The receptor was isolated from a human donor with classical Hodgkin lymphoma. This chain connects TRBV29-1 to TRBJ2-7; 9 bases fit TRBD2. This sample comprised peripheral blood mononuclear cells (PBMCs), obtained before the second cycle of nivolumab. The CDR3 DNA sequence: TGCAGCGTTCGGGGCGGGAGGGAGGGTTACGAGCAGTACTTC. Residues: CSVRGGREGYEQYF.